This T cell receptor beta chain was recovered during a study of shared clonotypes between healthy human individuals. Background on the study: A few men and two women, aged 18 to 49, were donors.

Donors included only healthy HIV-negative adults lacking recent acute infections or vaccinations. This CDR3 is built from 15 residues. Germline V gives CDR1 LGHNA, CDR2 YSLEER. The V and J ends lost 3 bases and 5 bases, in that order; junction bases with no gene match: 5. Several immunoSEQ 96-well plates shared each subset's DNA, each plate a replicate. TCRdb's table, derived via immunoSEQ multiplex PCR, lists solely in-frame clones and lacks some. This table holds a few hundred thousand clones, just over 75% found once. The sequence was obtained from a woman aged 40 to 50 in good health. Some clones in this sample may be carry-over from other donors' samples. Sequenced input: PBMCs. The V and J genes are TRBV4-3 and TRBJ2-1, with 9 bases that match TRBD2. This CDR3 reads CASSHGLALHNEQFF. The CDR3 nucleotides read TGCGCCAGCAGCCATGGACTAGCGTTACACAATGAGCAGTTCTTC.